This T cell receptor beta chain emerged from a study of cytomegalovirus exposure and HLA in healthy donors. Study conclusions and caveats: The study put 150 or so TCR beta chains on its list as cytomegalovirus-associated. Later work found that TCR association rates differed between HLA loci; DRB1 had the most and HLA-C the fewest. Prior analysis indicated that the majority of TCR beta V segments exhibited productivity approximately 87% or approximately 30% of the time.

This CDR3 spans 14 amino acids. The germline CDR1 and CDR2 sequences are MNHEY and SVGAGI. V lost 7 bases to trimming and J lost 3 bases; unmatched junction nucleotides: 7. On this clone: The antigen remains unidentified.

The study ran its PCR with 60 Vbeta and 13 Jbeta primers. The data were produced by immunoSEQ multiplex PCR, yet TCRdb's version contains in-frame clones alone and is incomplete. This table holds fewer than 200,000 clones, around 80% found once. The sequenced sample consisted of PBMCs. V and J are TRBV6-5 and TRBJ1-1; TRBD1 agrees at 8 bases. The TCR originated in a woman under 30 in good health and CMV-seronegative. CDR3 amino acids: CASMGRGRDTEAFF. The CDR3 DNA reads TGTGCCAGCATGGGCAGGGGGCGGGACACTGAAGCTTTCTTT.